This passage covers 21 T cell receptor beta chains from one sample sequenced in a study of T-cell memory formation after mild COVID-19 (dated by TCRdb to the early 2020s). The receptor library was made with 5' RACE. Data came from an Illumina NovaSeq 6000. Starting from the raw public reads, TCRdb applied fastp trimming at Q25, assembled clones with MiXCR and retained in-frame beta chains. Entries that share a CDR3 protein sequence are merged under the most common genes and DNA. A total of 350,000 to 550,000 distinct CDR3 sequences appear in this sample, more than 15% of them only once. The ten top clones hold 20% to 25% of the sample. The sequenced sample was PBMCs or a T cell subset sorted from them (not recorded which). These receptors all come from a man aged 18-30 years who had mild COVID-19 (a few samples of this study predate the infection). The sample titles of this study are shuffled in the database, so cell type and time point are left out; the donor was told from shared clones.

This clonotype was recorded a few times. This rearrangement joins TRBV7-8 to TRBJ1-1, with a tentative D call TRBD1 (5 bases). The CDR3 contains 16 residues. The germline V gene has CDR1 SGHVS and CDR2 FQNEAQ. The V end was cut by 2 bases, the J end by 1 base, with 14 bases between. CDR3 loop: CASSLYQGGGNTEAFF. The CDR3 bases are TGTGCCAGCAGCTTATACCAGGGCGGAGGGAACACTGAAGCTTTCTTT.

This chain connects TRBV5-1 to TRBJ2-2; D unclear. The CDR3 sequence is 14 residues long. Trimming removed 4 bases at V and 9 bases at J, with 16 bases between. CDR1 is SGHRS, CDR2 YFSETQ, per germline. The chain's CDR3 is CASSMLSEGWELFF. CDR3 bases: TGCGCCAGCAGCATGCTGTCGGAAGGATGGGAGCTGTTTTTT.

The CDR3 sequence is CSVAAGGRDTQYF. DNA for the CDR3: TGCAGCGTTGCTGCGGGGGGGCGGGATACGCAGTATTTT. J is TRBJ2-3 and V is TRBV29-1, with 9 bases identical to TRBD2. Germline loops: CDR1 SQVTM, CDR2 ANQGSEA. The length of the CDR3 is 13 residues. After removal of 4 bases from V and 6 bases from J, the junction contained 5 bases not matched to a gene.

This clonotype was seen many times. The chain uses TRBV25-1 and TRBJ1-1; no clear D gene. Trimming removed 3 bases at V and 1 base at J, with 3 bases between. The CDR3 runs to 12 residues. The germline gives CDR1 MGHDK, CDR2 SYGVNS. In DNA, the CDR3 is TGTGCCAGCAGTGAGCCGAACACTGAAGCTTTCTTT. Translated, it gives CASSEPNTEAFF.

The rearrangement uses TRBV7-9 and TRBJ2-7; 7 bases map to TRBD1. The V gene end was trimmed by 2 bases and the J gene end by 4 bases; junction bases not matched to a gene: 8. CDR1 and CDR2 (germline): SEHNR, FQNEAQ (reference sequence). This CDR3 comprises 15 residues. The CDR3: CASSLSWDRPYEQYV. The CDR3 nucleotides are TGTGCCAGCAGCTTATCCTGGGACAGACCATACGAGCAGTACGTC.

The chain carries TRBV5-4 and TRBJ1-1; D is unclear. Germline values: CDR1 SGHNT, CDR2 YYREEE (reference sequence). V was shortened by 4 bases and J by 1 base, with 14 bases between the two germline ends. The CDR3 sequence is 15 residues long. The DNA for the CDR3 is TGTGCCAGCAGCAGAGGCGGGTTGAGGAACACTGAAGCTTTCTTT. Its translation is CASSRGGLRNTEAFF.

This clonotype has a handful of counts. The rearrangement joins TRBV7-3 to TRBJ2-1; 9 nucleotides line up with TRBD2. Trimming removed 5 bases from V and 5 bases from J; junction bases left unmatched: 4. This CDR3 region has 14 residues. Germline loops: CDR1 SGHTA, CDR2 FQGTGA. The CDR3, as DNA: TGTGCCAGCAGCCCGACTAGCGGAAACAATGAGCAGTTCTTC. Protein product: CASSPTSGNNEQFF.

V and J are TRBV9 and TRBJ1-2; no reliable D call. Trimming shortened V by 1 base and J by 3 bases, and 13 bases separated the two germline ends. The V gene's germline CDR1 is SGDLS and CDR2 YYNGEE. This CDR3 comprises 15 residues. For the CDR3, the DNA is TGTGCCAGCAGCGTAAGGGTGGTCCCAGACTATGGCTACACCTTC. It specifies CASSVRVVPDYGYTF.

The CDR3, as DNA: TGCAGCGTTGACGAACGGGTCGATGGCTACACCTTC. As protein: CSVDERVDGYTF. The chain couples TRBV29-1 to TRBJ1-2; D is unresolved. The germline V and J ends were trimmed by 3 bases and 6 bases, with 11 bases remaining between them. Germline lookup yields CDR1 SQVTM and CDR2 ANQGSEA. The CDR3 runs 12 residues.

The CDR3 sequence is CASSFRPVDEQFF. Here the CDR3 DNA reads TGTGCCAGCAGTTTCCGACCGGTCGATGAGCAGTTCTTC. V is TRBV6-5 and J is TRBJ2-1; D is undetermined. The V gene lost 4 bases and the J gene lost 8 bases, with 12 bases spanning the gap. The CDR3 runs 13 residues. From germline, CDR1 is MNHEY and CDR2 SVGAGI.

The rearrangement joins TRBV3-2 to TRBJ2-3; the table's D call TRBD1 went unverified against the DNA. TRBV3-2 is classified as a pseudogene. The CDR3 has 18 residues. CDR3 sequence reads: CASIENRDRGTSTDTQYF. The CDR3 nucleotides read TGTGCCAGCATCGAAAACCGGGACAGGGGTACTAGCACAGATACGCAGTATTTT.

The chain joins TRBV12-3 or TRBV12-4 to TRBJ2-3, with 12 bases aligning to TRBD1. The CDR3 loop spans 15 amino acids. Trimming cost V 7 bases and J 3 bases; bases outside gene matches: 5. CDR3: CASTGGQGATDTQYF. As DNA, the CDR3 is TGTGCCAGCACCGGGGGACAGGGGGCAACAGATACGCAGTATTTT.

A few counts support this clonotype. The V gene is TRBV27, the J gene TRBJ2-4; 7 bases match TRBD1. Germline CDR1 reads MNHEY; CDR2 reads SMNVEV (reference sequence). V was pared by 6 bases and J by 3 bases, with 5 bases of the junction left unmatched. CDR3 size: 14 residues. CDR3 coding DNA: TGTGCCAGCAGCCGTGGGACAGTCAAAAACATTCAGTACTTC. This gives the protein CASSRGTVKNIQYF.

This chain links TRBV4-3 with TRBJ2-6; no clear D. The V gene's germline CDR1 is LGHNA and CDR2 YSLEER. Trimming shortened V by 0 bases and J by 0 bases, and 9 bases separated the two germline ends. The length of the CDR3 is 17 residues. DNA for the CDR3: TGCGCCAGCAGCCAAGATTCCCGTCCCTCTGGGGCCAACGTCCTGACTTTC. Translation gives CASSQDSRPSGANVLTF.

This clonotype was seen more than once but under ten times. The chain carries TRBV18 and TRBJ1-1; D ambiguous. V lost 5 bases and J lost 2, with 9 bases in between. This CDR3 has 13 amino acids. The germline gives CDR1 KGHSH, CDR2 LQKENI. CDR3 coding DNA: TGTGCCAGCTCAATACAAGTAAACACTGAAGCTTTCTTT. This gives the protein CASSIQVNTEAFF.

The chain has TRBV7-2 and TRBJ1-1; 8 bases are shared with TRBD1. The CDR3 contains 14 residues. V lost 5 bases, J lost 6 bases, and 8 bases stayed unmatched. Germline V gene sequence: CDR1 SGHTA, CDR2 FQGNSA. The CDR3 nucleotides read TGTGCCAGCAGCCGGACTAACAGGGGGGCTGAAGCTTTCTTT. Translated, it gives CASSRTNRGAEAFF. Looking up the rest from reference TRBV7-2 and TRBJ1-1 gives the full variable domain: GAGVSQSPSNKVTEKGKDVELRCDPISGHTALYWYRQSLGQGLEFLIYFQGNSAPDKSGLPSDRFSAERTGGSVSTLTIQRTQQEDSAVYLCASSRTNRGAEAFFGQGTRLTVV.

The chain is built from TRBV24-1 and TRBJ2-2; D is uncertain. This CDR3 contains 12 residues. The V gene lost 9 bases and the J gene lost 0 bases, with 4 bases spanning the gap. CDR1 is KGHDR, CDR2 SFDVKD, per germline. CDR3 region: CATAANTGELFF. The DNA for the CDR3 is TGTGCCACCGCCGCGAACACCGGGGAGCTGTTTTTT.

In its sample, this clonotype was seen a few times. V usage is TRBV11-2 and J usage is TRBJ2-7, with 9 bases lining up with TRBD1. V lost 3 bases and J lost 1; bases outside the gene matches: 7. CDR1 and CDR2 from the germline V gene are SGHAT and FQNNGV. The CDR3 totals 16 residues. CDR3: CASSLATGGVSYEQYF. In DNA, the CDR3 is TGTGCCAGCAGCTTGGCGACAGGGGGTGTATCCTACGAGCAGTACTTC.

The chain joins TRBV7-9 to TRBJ1-1; D is possibly TRBD1 (6 bases). CDR3 length: 14 residues. Per the germline V gene, CDR1 is SEHNR and CDR2 is FQNEAQ (reference sequence). The germline V and J ends were trimmed by 8 bases and 0 bases, with 13 bases remaining between them. The CDR3, as DNA: TGTGCCAGCCGGGAGGGGGGCATGAACACTGAAGCTTTCTTT. Translated, it gives CASREGGMNTEAFF.

V gene TRBV19 combines with J gene TRBJ2-3, with 11 bases matching TRBD2. The junction had 7 bases not matched to a gene; V was cut back by 5 bases and J by 6 bases. Germline CDR1 LNHDA, CDR2 SQIVND (reference sequence). The CDR3 contains 15 residues. The CDR3 bases are TGTGCCAGTAGTCCTACTAGCGGGGGTCGGGATACGCAGTATTTT. It translates to CASSPTSGGRDTQYF.

The chain has TRBV7-2 and TRBJ1-4, with D possibly matching TRBD1 (5 bases). The CDR3 runs 15 residues. CDR1 SGHTA and CDR2 FQGNSA come from the germline V gene. The germline V and J ends were trimmed by 5 bases and 4 bases, with 14 bases remaining between them. The DNA for the CDR3 is TGTGCCAGCAGCACCCGACAGACCCGTAATGAAAAACTGTTTTTT. This gives the protein CASSTRQTRNEKLFF.